Listed below are T cell receptor beta chains from one sample, sequenced in a study of blood T cell repertoires in COVID-19. TCRdb keeps only in-frame clones here, not all; method: immunoSEQ multiplex PCR. The table shows approximately 180,000 clones, with approximately 85% occurring only once. The sample comprised peripheral blood. Every receptor here comes from a human donor with active or convalescent COVID-19. The donor label of this sample is uncertain. Each CDR3 is given without its conserved first and last residue. The order of the fields is J gene, clone size, V gene, CDR3 protein. Expanded clones are given a class, and other clones once, few, many or no size at all.

>TRBJ2-7|NA|TRBV5-3
ARSLKPSGEGPGYEQY
>TRBJ1-5|NA|TRBV3-1/TRBV3-2
ASSPDSQDRPQH
>TRBJ2-2|NA|TRBV5-4
ASSLDAGGNTGELF
>TRBJ2-5|NA|TRBV28
ASSFSGSPGGETQY
>TRBJ2-1|NA|TRBV10-3
AISVQGSHNEQF
>TRBJ1-1|NA|TRBV4-1
ASSQGPVMNTEAF
>TRBJ2-6|NA|TRBV3-1/TRBV3-2
ASSGHSGANVLT
>TRBJ2-2|NA|TRBV11-2
ASSSGQVNTGELF
>TRBJ2-7|NA|TRBV19
ASSMGLAGGGYEQY
>TRBJ2-4|NA|TRBV27
ASSAFRDRVTKNIQY
>TRBJ1-2|NA|TRBV5-4
ASSLVSGGVWTNYGYT
>TRBJ1-1|once|TRBV28
ASSSPESNEAF
>TRBJ1-5|NA|TRBV12-5
ASGSYVGHAKGPQH
>TRBJ1-1|NA|TRBV2
ASNVGGSLTEAF
>TRBJ1-1|NA|TRBV5-1
ASSLQGASGEAF
>TRBJ1-2|NA|TRBV13
ASSSSPGQGVFGGYT
>TRBJ1-3|NA|TRBV19
ASSIDLNRPGNTIY
>TRBJ1-5|NA|TRBV5-5
ASSLEGQGHQPQH
>TRBJ1-1|NA|TRBV3-1/TRBV3-2
ASSQVQGRNTEAF
>TRBJ2-7|NA|TRBV6-5
ASSPGDRSYEQY
>TRBJ1-5|NA|TRBV2
ASSEGGRRQPQH
>TRBJ1-2|NA|TRBV2
ASSPKRQGMLGYT
>TRBJ2-7|NA|TRBV28
ASSLAGFPYEQY
>TRBJ1-1|NA|TRBV3-1/TRBV3-2
ASSQAGDTEAF
>TRBJ2-7|NA|TRBV7-9
ASSLGDRVWQY